These T cell receptor beta chains were read from a single sample in a study of beta chain features in type 1 diabetes. Here immunoSEQ multiplex PCR was the method, and the copy in TCRdb shows in-frame clones only, minus some. Of nearly 350,000 clones in the sample, around 8.5% were seen once. Sequenced material: central memory CD4+ T cells from blood. These receptor sequences come from a man aged 25 to 45 with type 1 diabetes. Each CDR3 is given with its conserved first and last residue. The D gene is left open where the match is weak. The size of a clone is reported for some rows only, either as once, few or many, or as a class for expanded clones.

TGTGCCAGCAGCCAAGAAAGCGGCAGCTCCTACGAGCAGTACTTC,CASSQESGSSYEQYF,TRBJ2-7,TRBV14,NA,NA
TGTGCCAGCAGTGGCCCAGCCAAAAACATTCAGTACTTC,CASSGPAKNIQYF,TRBJ2-4,TRBV6-6,NA,NA
TGTGCCAGCAGTAGACGGACTAGGGGCGGAAACTATGGCTACACCTTC,CASSRRTRGGNYGYTF,TRBJ1-2,TRBV25-1,NA,NA
TGTGCCAGCAGCTTAAATAGCGGGGGGTGGGAGACCCAGTACTTC,CASSLNSGGWETQYF,TRBJ2-5,TRBV7-2,NA,TRBD2
TGCAGCGTTGAAGAGTGGGGACAGGGCACAGATACGCAGTATTTT,CSVEEWGQGTDTQYF,TRBJ2-3,TRBV29-1,NA,TRBD1
TGCGCCAGCAGCTCGCTCGCGGGACAGGGCACATTTTTT,CASSSLAGQGTFF,TRBJ2-3,TRBV4-1,NA,TRBD1
TGTGCCAGCAGTTCCCAACTGGGCGGGTACAATGAGCAGTTCTTC,CASSSQLGGYNEQFF,TRBJ2-1,TRBV6-6,NA,NA
TGTGCCAGTGGACGGGCAATCCAAGAGACCCAGTACTTC,CASGRAIQETQYF,TRBJ2-5,TRBV19,NA,NA
TGTGCCTGGACTTCCCCAGATACGCAGTATTTT,CAWTSPDTQYF,TRBJ2-3,TRBV30,few,NA
TGCGCCAGCAGTCTAATCCAGGGAGGGCAAGAGACCCAGTACTTC,CASSLIQGGQETQYF,TRBJ2-5,TRBV10-2,NA,TRBD2
TGCAGCGTTGAACGGGACGGTTATTTGAACACTGAAGCTTTCTTT,CSVERDGYLNTEAFF,TRBJ1-1,TRBV29-1,few,NA
TGTGCCAGCACCTGGGACAGCCCTCGGGGCTACACCTTC,CASTWDSPRGYTF,TRBJ1-2,TRBV2,few,TRBD1
TGTGCCAGCAGCTTAGTTGACAGCTATGGCTACACCTTC,CASSLVDSYGYTF,TRBJ1-2,TRBV7-2,many,NA
TGTGCCAGCAGCGGCCTAGCGGGGGGGCCCACAGATACGCAGTATTTT,CASSGLAGGPTDTQYF,TRBJ2-3,TRBV9,many,TRBD2
TGTGCCAGCAGCGTAAGTCACACCGGGGAGCTGTTTTTT,CASSVSHTGELFF,TRBJ2-2,TRBV9,NA,NA
TGTGCCAGCAGCCTCCGGGTTACGACCTACGAGCAGTACTTC,CASSLRVTTYEQYF,TRBJ2-7,TRBV11-2,NA,NA
TGTGCCACGGCTCCCTTGGGAGCGAACACCGGGGAGCTGTTTTTT,CATAPLGANTGELFF,TRBJ2-2,TRBV10-3,few,NA
TGCAGTCTTGGCTCAGGGTATGGCTACACCTTC,CSLGSGYGYTF,TRBJ1-2,TRBV20-1,NA,NA
TGTGCCAGCAGCTCTGGAGGAGCAGATACGCAGTATTTT,CASSSGGADTQYF,TRBJ2-3,TRBV7-2,many,NA
TGTGCCAGTACCACCGCTATTGCGCTTAGGGTGTTTAATGGCTACACCTTC,CASTTAIALRVFNGYTF,TRBJ1-2,TRBV19,few,NA
TGTGCCAGCGGACGACAGGGGGTTCGTGCAGCTGGCTACACCTTC,CASGRQGVRAAGYTF,TRBJ1-2,TRBV7-2,few,TRBD1
TGTGCCAGCAGTGGGTGGGACACCGGGGAGCTGTTTTTT,CASSGWDTGELFF,TRBJ2-2,TRBV2,few,NA
TGTGCCACCAGCCTAGACAGGATTGGCTACACCTTC,CATSLDRIGYTF,TRBJ1-2,TRBV15,few,NA
TGTGCCAGTAGTCTGAGGACAGGGGGAGTAAATGAGCAGTTCTTC,CASSLRTGGVNEQFF,TRBJ2-1,TRBV19,NA,TRBD1
TGTGCCAGCAGCTTAGATCTCCAGGGACAAGAGACCCAGTACTTC,CASSLDLQGQETQYF,TRBJ2-5,TRBV11-2,few,NA
TGTGCCAGCAGGGGGACAGGGGCTAATTCACCCCTCCACTTT,CASRGTGANSPLHF,TRBJ1-6,TRBV6-6,few,TRBD1
TGCAGTGCTAGTGGGAAAGAGACCCAGTACTTC,CSASGKETQYF,TRBJ2-5,TRBV20-1,NA,NA
TGTGCCAGCTCGCAGACAGGGGGGAACACTGAAGCTTTCTTT,CASSQTGGNTEAFF,TRBJ1-1,TRBV18,NA,TRBD1
TGTGCCTGGAGTGGCAGGACGGACAGCTTTCATGGCTACACCTTC,CAWSGRTDSFHGYTF,TRBJ1-2,TRBV30,NA,NA
TGTGCATTGGACAGGGTGGGCACCGGGGAGCTGTTTTTT,CALDRVGTGELFF,TRBJ2-2,TRBV30,few,TRBD1
TGTGCCAGCAGCCGAGAGGTTGTCCGTAGCTCCTACAATGAGCAGTTCTTC,CASSREVVRSSYNEQFF,TRBJ2-1,TRBV4-2,few,NA
TGTGCCAGCAGTGGTCCCGGGGGAAACATTCAGTACTTC,CASSGPGGNIQYF,TRBJ2-4,TRBV6-6,few,NA
TGTGCCACCGAGTCAGACACCGGGGAGCTGTTTTTT,CATESDTGELFF,TRBJ2-2,TRBV28,few,NA
TGTGCCAGCAGCGCGGGACGGAATAATTCACCCCTCCACTTT,CASSAGRNNSPLHF,TRBJ1-6,TRBV14,few,NA
TGCGCCAGCAGCCAAGACTTAGGGGCTGGGGCCAACGTCCTGACTTTC,CASSQDLGAGANVLTF,TRBJ2-6,TRBV4-3,NA,NA
TGCGCCAGCAGCTTGGATGGAGAAGGGACCGGGGAGCTGTTTTTT,CASSLDGEGTGELFF,TRBJ2-2,TRBV5-1,few,NA
TGTGCCAGCAGTAATAGGGGGCGTGAGACCCAGTACTTC,CASSNRGRETQYF,TRBJ2-5,TRBV9,NA,TRBD1
TGTGCCAGCAGACGGGATTCACCCCTCCACTTT,CASRRDSPLHF,TRBJ1-6,TRBV11-2,NA,NA
TGTGCCAGCAGGCTTCCTGACGACTATGGCTACACCTTC,CASRLPDDYGYTF,TRBJ1-2,TRBV6-6,few,NA
TGTGCCAGCTCACCATCGATTGCAGTGAACACCGGGGAGCTGTTTTTT,CASSPSIAVNTGELFF,TRBJ2-2,TRBV18,many,NA
TGTGCCAGCAGTTACTCGACAGGCATTGCTGGAAACACCATATATTTT,CASSYSTGIAGNTIYF,TRBJ1-3,TRBV6-5,NA,NA
TGTGCCAGCAGCTCAGGAGAGGGCGAGCAGTACTTC,CASSSGEGEQYF,TRBJ2-7,TRBV9,NA,NA
TGTGCCAGCAGCAGGACGGATCAGCCCCAGCATTTT,CASSRTDQPQHF,TRBJ1-5,TRBV2,NA,NA
TGTGCCAGCAGTGAAGCGAGAGGGTTAGGCTCTGGAAACACCATATATTTT,CASSEARGLGSGNTIYF,TRBJ1-3,TRBV2,NA,NA
TGCGCCAGCAGCCAAGATGGGGGCTGGGGGGACACCATATATTTT,CASSQDGGWGDTIYF,TRBJ1-3,TRBV4-1,few,NA
TGCGCCAGCAGTGAAGGGACCGGGGAGCTGTTTTTT,CASSEGTGELFF,TRBJ2-2,TRBV10-1,few,NA
TGTGCCAGCAGCGCGGGACAGGGACGCCAAGAGACCCAGTACTTC,CASSAGQGRQETQYF,TRBJ2-5,TRBV7-8,few,TRBD1
TGTGCCAGCCTTCTGGGGAGCTCGAACACCGGGGAGCTGTTTTTT,CASLLGSSNTGELFF,TRBJ2-2,TRBV6-6,NA,NA
TGCGCCAGCAGCACGGACGGACATTCACCCCTCCACTTT,CASSTDGHSPLHF,TRBJ1-6,TRBV5-1,few,NA
TGTGCCAGCAGCCCTGACTTAAAGCAGTTCTTC,CASSPDLKQFF,TRBJ2-1,TRBV7-2,few,NA